The T cell receptor (beta chain) described here comes from a study of blood T cell repertoires in COVID-19. Measured with immunoSEQ multiplex PCR; TCRdb has only the in-frame clones, and not every one. The sample yields 60,000 to 80,000 clones, 85% seen once. The sequenced sample consisted of peripheral blood. The receptor was derived from a man aged 45-65 years with acute or convalescent COVID-19.

For the CDR3, the DNA is TGCGCCAGCAGCTTAGACAGGGGGCTGGAGACCCAGTACTTC. Protein: CASSLDRGLETQYF. The genes are TRBV5-1 and TRBJ2-5, with 10 positions matching TRBD1. V trimming: 2 bases; J trimming: 5 bases; junction bases outside the gene matches: 3. In germline, CDR1 is SGHRS, CDR2 YFSETQ. There are 14 residues in the CDR3. Drawing the rest from reference TRBV5-1 and TRBJ2-5, the complete variable domain is KAGVTQTPRYLIKTRGQQVTLSCSPISGHRSVSWYQQTPGQGLQFLFEYFSETQRNKGNFPGRFSGRQFSNSRSEMNVSTLELGDSALYLCASSLDRGLETQYFGPGTRLLVL.